This TCR beta chain came from a study of tissue T cells after allogeneic stem cell transplantation. Study-level results: Some tissue clones might be persisting host cells; their alloreactivity or antigen specificity was not determined.

V dropped 2 bases and J dropped 5 bases, with 3 bases sitting between them. The CDR3 has 11 residues. Autopsy tissues spanned esophagus to rectum, liver, skin, and lymphoid organs including spleen. This table comes from immunoSEQ multiplex PCR, and its TCRdb copy is limited to in-frame clones, with some not included. The repertoire holds under 7,000 clones, with 70% as singletons. A word on this clone: Its cognate antigen is unknown. The sample has other DNA sequences that encode this CDR3 too.

V usage is TRBV12-3 or TRBV12-4 and J usage is TRBJ2-5, with D uncertain. Source: tissue from the rectum, taken at autopsy. The clonotype originates from a woman aged 18 to 49 with breast cancer. The CDR3 nucleotides are TGTGCCAGCAGTTTAAGGGAGACCCAGTACTTC. Protein sequence: CASSLRETQYF.